Listed below are T cell receptor beta chains from one sample, sequenced in a study of CD8+ T cells in alopecia areata. The table came from immunoSEQ multiplex PCR; TCRdb's copy has only in-frame clones and leaves some out. The sample has 170,000 or so clones; under 70% are singletons. The sample was CD4+ T cells sorted from blood, taken at week 4, from a patient treated with tofacitinib. These receptors were obtained from a human donor with alopecia areata. CDR3s include the opening cysteine and the closing phenylalanine or tryptophan. The D gene is left open where the match is weak. The size entry is marked missing in some rows and otherwise reads once, few, many or a size class.

d_gene	v_gene	j_gene	abundance	CDR3nt	CDR3aa
.	TRBV29-1	TRBJ1-1	few	TGCAGCGTTGAAATCGGGCCCGAAGCTTTCTTT	CSVEIGPEAFF
.	TRBV7-9	TRBJ2-7	.	TGTGCCAGCAGCCCCTTAGGGGCGGAAGACCACGAGCAGTACTTC	CASSPLGAEDHEQYF
.	TRBV30	TRBJ1-2	.	TGTGCCTGGGGCCGGGCGCGGGGAGCTAACTATGGCTACACCTTC	CAWGRARGANYGYTF
.	TRBV2	TRBJ2-1	.	TGTGCCAGCAGTGAAGAATCGTGGAATGAGCAGTTCTTC	CASSEESWNEQFF
.	TRBV29-1	TRBJ2-3	.	TGCAGCCTAGTCACAGATACGCAGTATTTT	CSLVTDTQYF
TRBD1	TRBV5-4	TRBJ2-1	once	TGTGCCAGCAGCTTCGGGACAGGGTACAATGAGCAGTTCTTC	CASSFGTGYNEQFF
.	TRBV5-4	TRBJ2-3	.	TGTGCCAGCAGCTTGGATTACGGCACAGATACGCAGTATTTT	CASSLDYGTDTQYF
TRBD1	TRBV7-2	TRBJ2-7	once	TGTGCCAGCAGCTTGAGGGACAGGGGCTACGAGCAGTACTTC	CASSLRDRGYEQYF
.	TRBV27	TRBJ2-5	.	TGTGCCAGCAGTTTACGGAGACCTCAAGAGACCCAGTACTTC	CASSLRRPQETQYF
.	TRBV5-1	TRBJ2-7	.	TGCGCCAGCAAAGGCACAGCCTACGAGCAGTACTTC	CASKGTAYEQYF
.	TRBV5-1	TRBJ1-1	few	TGCGCCAGCAGCTTGGGATCGGGGTCTGAAGCTTTCTTT	CASSLGSGSEAFF
.	TRBV29-1	TRBJ1-1	.	TGCAGCGTTAAACCGGGACGGCAGAACACTGAAGCTTTCTTT	CSVKPGRQNTEAFF
.	TRBV29-1	TRBJ1-1	.	TGCAGCGTGGGGAGTCCCGGCACTGAAGCTTTCTTT	CSVGSPGTEAFF
.	TRBV9	TRBJ2-4	.	TGTGCCAGCAGCGTAGACGGTAGGACAGAGTGGAAAAACATTCAGTACTTC	CASSVDGRTEWKNIQYF
TRBD2	TRBV20-1	TRBJ2-7	few	TGCAGTGCGGGGAGGGAGTACGAGCAGTACTTC	CSAGREYEQYF
.	TRBV5-1	TRBJ2-7	.	TGCGCCAGCAGCTTGGACGGGGACTCTAGGTCCTACGAGCAGTACTTC	CASSLDGDSRSYEQYF